Included here is one T cell receptor (beta chain) sequence, with context. The data were obtained in a study of monozygotic twins with inflammatory bowel disease. This CDR3 contains 14 residues. The germline V gene has CDR1 DFQATT and CDR2 SNEGSKA (reference sequence). TCRdb reprocessed the 5' RACE reads, with one entry per CDR3 protein and no DNA. Recorded for this sample: approximately 300,000 distinct CDR3 sequences. The chain carries TRBV20-1 and TRBJ1-2; TCRdb's D call, TRBD1, is unchecked because there is no DNA. This receptor was taken from a human donor with ulcerative colitis or Crohn's disease, or a healthy co-twin of an affected twin (not recorded which). Sequenced: blood. CDR3: CSARVRQGHYGYTF.